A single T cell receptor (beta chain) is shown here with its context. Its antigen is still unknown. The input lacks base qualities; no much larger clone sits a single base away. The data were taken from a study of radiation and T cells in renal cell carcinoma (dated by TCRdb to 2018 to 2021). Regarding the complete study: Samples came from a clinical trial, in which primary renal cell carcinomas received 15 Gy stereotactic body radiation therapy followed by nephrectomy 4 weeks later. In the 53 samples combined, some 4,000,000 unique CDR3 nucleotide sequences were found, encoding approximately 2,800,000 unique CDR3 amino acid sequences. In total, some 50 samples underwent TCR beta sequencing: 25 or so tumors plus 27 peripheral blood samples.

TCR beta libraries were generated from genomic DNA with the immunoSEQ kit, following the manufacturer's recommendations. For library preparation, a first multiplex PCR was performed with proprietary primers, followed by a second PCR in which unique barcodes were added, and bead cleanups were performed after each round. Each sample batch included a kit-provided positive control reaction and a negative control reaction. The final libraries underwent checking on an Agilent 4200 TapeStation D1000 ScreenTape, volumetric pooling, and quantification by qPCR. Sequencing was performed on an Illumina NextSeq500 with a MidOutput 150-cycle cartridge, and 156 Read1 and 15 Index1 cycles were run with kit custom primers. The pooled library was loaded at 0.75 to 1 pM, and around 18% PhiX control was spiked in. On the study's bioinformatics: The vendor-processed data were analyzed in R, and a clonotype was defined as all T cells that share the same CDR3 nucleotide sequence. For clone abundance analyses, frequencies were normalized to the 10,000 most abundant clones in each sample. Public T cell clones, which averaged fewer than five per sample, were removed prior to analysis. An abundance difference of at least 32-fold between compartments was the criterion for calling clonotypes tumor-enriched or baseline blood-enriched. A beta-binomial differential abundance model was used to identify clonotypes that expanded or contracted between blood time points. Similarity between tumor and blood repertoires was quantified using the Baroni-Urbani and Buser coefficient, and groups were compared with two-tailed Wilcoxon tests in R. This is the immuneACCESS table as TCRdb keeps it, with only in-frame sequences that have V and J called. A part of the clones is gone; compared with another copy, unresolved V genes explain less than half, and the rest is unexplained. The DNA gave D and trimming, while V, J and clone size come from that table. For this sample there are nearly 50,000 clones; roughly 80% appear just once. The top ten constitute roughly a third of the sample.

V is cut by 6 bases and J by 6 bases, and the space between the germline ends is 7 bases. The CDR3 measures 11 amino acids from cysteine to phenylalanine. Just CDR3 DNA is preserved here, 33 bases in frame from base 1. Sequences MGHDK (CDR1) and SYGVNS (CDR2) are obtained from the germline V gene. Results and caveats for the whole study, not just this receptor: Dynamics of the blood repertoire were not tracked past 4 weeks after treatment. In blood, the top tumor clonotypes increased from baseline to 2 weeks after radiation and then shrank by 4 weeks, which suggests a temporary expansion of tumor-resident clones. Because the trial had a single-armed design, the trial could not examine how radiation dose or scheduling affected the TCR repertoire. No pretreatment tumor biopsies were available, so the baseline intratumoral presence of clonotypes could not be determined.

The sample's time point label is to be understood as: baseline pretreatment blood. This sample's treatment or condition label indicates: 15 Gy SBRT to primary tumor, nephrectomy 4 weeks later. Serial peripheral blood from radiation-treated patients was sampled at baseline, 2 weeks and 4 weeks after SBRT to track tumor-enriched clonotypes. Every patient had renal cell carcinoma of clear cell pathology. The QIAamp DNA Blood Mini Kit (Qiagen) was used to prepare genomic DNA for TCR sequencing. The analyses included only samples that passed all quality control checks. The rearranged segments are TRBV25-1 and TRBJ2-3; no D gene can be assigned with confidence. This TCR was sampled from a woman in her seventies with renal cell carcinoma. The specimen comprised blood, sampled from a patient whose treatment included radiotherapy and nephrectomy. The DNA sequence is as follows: TGTGCCAGCAGCCCTCAGGATACGCAGTATTTT. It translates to CASSPQDTQYF.